Listed here are 16 T cell receptor beta chains from one sample, sequenced in a study of blood T cell repertoires in COVID-19. The method was immunoSEQ multiplex PCR; TCRdb's version includes in-frame clones alone and lacks a portion of them. The table has 140,000 to 150,000 clones, approximately 80% seen once. The sample comprised peripheral blood. The receptors come from a man aged 55-75 years with active or convalescent COVID-19.

V and J are TRBV7-2 and TRBJ2-4; weak D call: TRBD1 (6 bases). V was cut by 5 bases and J by 2 bases, with 13 bases left in between. Germline CDR1 is SGHTA and CDR2 is FQGNSA. The CDR3 is made up of 15 amino acids. CDR3: CASSTDRRTKNIQYF. The CDR3 nucleotides read TGTGCCAGCAGCACAGACAGGAGGACCAAAAACATTCAGTACTTC.

As regards this clone: Relative to the germline gene, one junction end is altered; a read error may explain this. The genes are TRBV12-3 or TRBV12-4 and TRBJ2-1, with D perhaps TRBD2 (5 bases). The CDR3 contains 11 residues. The CDR3 region is CASSLAGVQFF. Here the CDR3 DNA reads TGTGCCAGCAGTCTAGCCGGGGTGCAGTTCTTC.

The rearrangement uses TRBV9 and TRBJ1-4; possibly TRBD1 for D (6 bases). V was clipped by 2 bases and J by 0 bases, with 8 bases between them. The CDR3 length is 15 residues. From germline, CDR1 is SGDLS and CDR2 YYNGEE. This CDR3 is CASSVTGTTNEKLFF. DNA of the CDR3: TGTGCCAGCAGCGTTACAGGGACAACTAATGAAAAACTGTTTTTT.

The chain employs TRBV5-1 and TRBJ1-1; D is undetermined. V lost 2 bases, J lost 0 bases, and 5 bases lay in between. CDR1 and CDR2 from the germline V gene are SGHRS and YFSETQ. The CDR3 length is 13 residues. This CDR3 is CASSFNMNTEAFF. The CDR3 nucleotides read TGCGCCAGCAGCTTCAACATGAACACTGAAGCTTTCTTT.

In its sample, this clone was seen a few times. The gene calls are TRBV27 and TRBJ2-7, with a possible D match to TRBD2 (7 bases). V was clipped by 6 bases and J by 4 bases, with 19 bases between them. The CDR3 is 15 residues long. Looked up from germline, CDR1 is MNHEY and CDR2 is SMNVEV (reference sequence). The CDR3, as DNA: TGTGCCAGCAGAGTTATTCGGGGGGCGCGGTACGAGCAGTACGTC. As protein: CASRVIRGARYEQYV.

The CDR3 coding sequence is TGTGCCAGCAGCCTCCTGAATTTCGGGAGCAATGAGCAGTTCTTC. Translating gives CASSLLNFGSNEQFF. The J gene is TRBJ2-1, the V gene TRBV6-2 or TRBV6-3; D might be TRBD2 (6 bases). Germline lookup yields CDR1 MNHEY and CDR2 SVGEGT. The germline V and J ends were trimmed by 6 bases and 6 bases, with 18 bases remaining between them. This CDR3 is 15 amino acids long.

The chain recombines TRBV19 with TRBJ1-2, with no clear D. The germline V gene has CDR1 LNHDA and CDR2 SQIVND (reference sequence). V was trimmed by 8 bases and J by 4 bases, leaving 17 bases between them. The CDR3 covers 14 residues. The CDR3 is CASGDGGFLYGYTF. In DNA form, the CDR3 reads TGTGCCAGTGGCGACGGAGGTTTTCTCTATGGCTACACCTTC.

The chain uses TRBV11-3 and TRBJ1-1, with D possibly TRBD1 on 5 matching bases. Germline-derived CDR1 and CDR2 are SGHNT and YENEEA. V dropped 4 bases and J dropped 9 bases, with 12 bases sitting between them. The CDR3 consists of 12 residues. The CDR3 nucleotides are TGTGCCAGCAGCTCGACAGAAAAGAAAGCTTTCTTT. Residues: CASSSTEKKAFF.

The chain couples TRBV19 to TRBJ2-5, with a tentative D call TRBD1 (5 bases). This CDR3 is built from 14 residues. V lost 3 bases and J lost 7, with 15 bases in between. Germline V gene lookup returns CDR1 LNHDA and CDR2 SQIVND (reference sequence). The chain's CDR3 is CASSINQPQGTQYF. The CDR3, as DNA: TGTGCCAGTAGTATCAATCAACCTCAGGGGACCCAGTACTTC.

This clone was counted once. The chain is built from TRBV4-3 and TRBJ2-2, with D tentatively TRBD2 (5 bases). CDR1 is LGHNA, CDR2 YSLEER, per germline. The CDR3 runs to 14 residues. V was trimmed by 0 bases and J by 6 bases, leaving 8 bases between them. CDR3 DNA sequence: TGCGCCAGCAGCCAAGACGGGAAAGCCGGGGAGCTGTTTTTT. Its translation: CASSQDGKAGELFF.

This clone has at least ten counts. This specimen includes other DNA sequences encoding the same CDR3. The rearrangement joins TRBV27 to TRBJ2-1; D not resolved. The CDR3 spans 13 residues. V lost 5 bases and J lost 9, with 14 bases in between. Germline CDR1 is MNHEY and CDR2 is SMNVEV (reference sequence). Written as DNA, the CDR3 is TGTGCCAGCAGTCCCACCAGCGCTGGTGAGCAGTTCTTC. Its translation is CASSPTSAGEQFF.

The chain links TRBV7-8 to TRBJ2-3, with a weak D call TRBD2 (7 bases). This CDR3 comprises 17 residues. V was shortened by 7 bases and J by 3 bases, with 23 bases between the two germline ends. CDR1 SGHVS and CDR2 FQNEAQ come from the germline V gene. The CDR3 bases are TGTGCCAGCACCCCGATGAGGGGGAGGGGTCGGACAGATACGCAGTATTTT. Amino acids: CASTPMRGRGRTDTQYF.

This clone has only one observation. The V call is TRBV18, the J call TRBJ1-4; tentatively, D is TRBD1 (6 bases). V was trimmed by 3 bases and J by 3 bases, leaving 14 bases between them. Germline values: CDR1 KGHSH, CDR2 LQKENI. The CDR3 extends over 16 amino acids. For the CDR3, the DNA is TGTGCCAGCTCACCGCGATCAGCAGGGGCTAATGAAAAACTGTTTTTT. It codes for CASSPRSAGANEKLFF.

The V call is TRBV6-5, the J call TRBJ1-1; no clear D gene. This CDR3 has 16 residues. V lost 0 bases and J lost 5, with 16 bases in between. Per germline, CDR1 MNHEY and CDR2 SVGAGI. CDR3 protein: CASSYSIQTRLTEAFF. DNA of the CDR3: TGTGCCAGCAGTTACTCAATACAGACGCGATTGACTGAAGCTTTCTTT.

The chain recombines TRBV11-3 with TRBJ2-2, with 11 bases identical to TRBD1. The CDR3 spans 17 residues. Germline lookup yields CDR1 SGHNT and CDR2 YENEEA. Trimming removed 5 bases from V and 6 bases from J; junction bases left unmatched: 11. The CDR3 DNA reads TGTGCCAGCAGCAACCGACGGGACAGGGGGGGCGCCGGGGAGCTGTTTTTT. Translation gives CASSNRRDRGGAGELFF.

The rearrangement joins TRBV6-6 to TRBJ2-3; a weak D match, TRBD2 (6 bases). The CDR3 sequence is 17 residues long. Looked up from germline, CDR1 is MNHNY and CDR2 is SVGAGI (reference sequence). V lost 5 bases, J lost 2 bases, and 20 bases lay in between. CDR3 in amino acids: CASSPRLGRGITDTQYF. CDR3 in DNA: TGTGCCAGCAGTCCACGACTAGGGCGGGGAATCACAGATACGCAGTATTTT.